Listed below are T cell receptor beta chains from one sample, sequenced in a study of blood T cells in healthy people across ages. One entry per CDR3 protein results from TCRdb running MiXCR on the 5' RACE reads. Here the sample spans approximately 1.5 million distinct CDR3 sequences, about 42% being singletons. Sequencing was performed on blood. The receptors come from a young woman in good health. CDR3s include the opening cysteine and the closing phenylalanine or tryptophan. Each record gives: J gene, D gene, clone size, V gene, CDR3 protein, CDR3 DNA. D genes are given only for firm matches. Rows may omit the clone size; those that give it use once, few, many or a size class.

J gene: TRBJ2-7; D gene: TRBD1; clone size: .; V gene: TRBV27; CDR3 protein: CASSPSGGLSYEQYF; CDR3 DNA: TGTGCCAGCAGCCCTTCAGGGGGTCTTTCCTACGAGCAGTACTTC
J gene: TRBJ1-4; D gene: TRBD1; clone size: .; V gene: TRBV2; CDR3 protein: CASSATGAKLFF; CDR3 DNA: TGTGCCAGCAGCGCTACAGGGGCAAAACTGTTTTTT
J gene: TRBJ1-5; D gene: .; clone size: .; V gene: TRBV4-1; CDR3 protein: CASSGFDQPQHF; CDR3 DNA: TGCGCCAGCTCCGGGTTTGATCAGCCCCAGCATTTT
J gene: TRBJ2-1; D gene: TRBD2; clone size: .; V gene: TRBV29-1; CDR3 protein: CSVELRLAGVQFF; CDR3 DNA: TGCAGCGTTGAACTCCGGCTAGCGGGAGTGCAGTTCTTC
J gene: TRBJ1-1; D gene: TRBD1; clone size: few; V gene: TRBV12-3/TRBV12-4; CDR3 protein: CASSFWDRDEAFF; CDR3 DNA: TGTGCCAGCAGTTTCTGGGACAGGGATGAAGCTTTCTTT
J gene: TRBJ2-1; D gene: TRBD2; clone size: few; V gene: TRBV20-1; CDR3 protein: CSARDRRLAGLNEQFF; CDR3 DNA: TGCAGTGCTAGAGATCGGAGACTAGCGGGGCTTAATGAGCAGTTCTTC
J gene: TRBJ2-7; D gene: TRBD1; clone size: .; V gene: TRBV27; CDR3 protein: CASSLQTGNEQYF; CDR3 DNA: TGTGCCAGCAGTTTACAGACAGGGAACGAGCAGTACTTC
J gene: TRBJ2-7; D gene: .; clone size: few; V gene: TRBV27; CDR3 protein: CASSLKAVYEQYF; CDR3 DNA: TGTGCCAGCAGTTTAAAAGCAGTTTACGAGCAGTACTTC
J gene: TRBJ1-2; D gene: .; clone size: .; V gene: TRBV5-6; CDR3 protein: CASSLEQGGLYYGYTF; CDR3 DNA: TGTGCCAGCAGCTTGGAGCAAGGGGGATTGTACTATGGCTACACCTTC
J gene: TRBJ2-4; D gene: .; clone size: .; V gene: TRBV7-2; CDR3 protein: CASSTYAGLAKNIQYF; CDR3 DNA: TGTGCCAGCAGCACCTACGCAGGACTAGCCAAAAACATTCAGTACTTC
J gene: TRBJ1-3; D gene: TRBD1; clone size: .; V gene: TRBV11-2; CDR3 protein: CASSPLTGGPGNTIYF; CDR3 DNA: TGTGCCAGCAGCCCTCTGACAGGGGGTCCTGGAAACACCATATATTTT
J gene: TRBJ2-3; D gene: TRBD2; clone size: .; V gene: TRBV7-9; CDR3 protein: CASSTPSGRYPDTQYF; CDR3 DNA: TGTGCCAGCAGCACACCTAGCGGGAGGTACCCAGATACGCAGTATTTT
J gene: TRBJ2-7; D gene: .; clone size: .; V gene: TRBV29-1; CDR3 protein: CSATGTDSYEQYF; CDR3 DNA: TGCAGTGCTACCGGGACGGACTCCTACGAGCAGTACTTC
J gene: TRBJ1-5; D gene: TRBD1; clone size: .; V gene: TRBV20-1; CDR3 protein: CSTTGASNQPQHF; CDR3 DNA: TGCAGTACCACAGGGGCTAGCAATCAGCCCCAGCATTTT
J gene: TRBJ1-2; D gene: .; clone size: .; V gene: TRBV7-9; CDR3 protein: CASSLGRDGYGYTF; CDR3 DNA: TGTGCCAGCAGCTTAGGCCGGGACGGCTATGGCTACACCTTC
J gene: TRBJ1-2; D gene: .; clone size: .; V gene: TRBV9; CDR3 protein: CASSVDHRYGYTF; CDR3 DNA: TGTGCCAGCAGCGTAGATCATAGGTATGGCTACACCTTC
J gene: TRBJ2-7; D gene: .; clone size: .; V gene: TRBV5-1; CDR3 protein: CASSMGTSYEQYF; CDR3 DNA: TGCGCCAGCAGCATGGGAACGTCCTACGAGCAGTACTTC
J gene: TRBJ1-2; D gene: TRBD1; clone size: .; V gene: TRBV4-3; CDR3 protein: CASSQDQGARYGYTF; CDR3 DNA: TGCGCCAGCAGCCAAGACCAGGGGGCGCGGTATGGCTACACCTTC
J gene: TRBJ2-5; D gene: TRBD2; clone size: .; V gene: TRBV9; CDR3 protein: CASSEGTSGGVETQYF; CDR3 DNA: TGTGCCAGCAGCGAAGGGACTAGCGGGGGTGTGGAGACCCAGTACTTC
J gene: TRBJ2-1; D gene: .; clone size: few; V gene: TRBV24-1; CDR3 protein: CATSDRTPYNEQFF; CDR3 DNA: TGTGCCACCAGTGACAGGACTCCCTACAATGAGCAGTTCTTC
J gene: TRBJ1-2; D gene: .; clone size: .; V gene: TRBV11-2; CDR3 protein: CASSSVNRKANYGYTF; CDR3 DNA: TGTGCCAGCAGCTCCGTAAACAGGAAAGCTAACTATGGCTACACCTTC
J gene: TRBJ1-1; D gene: TRBD1; clone size: once; V gene: TRBV7-8; CDR3 protein: CASSPYRGRNTEAFF; CDR3 DNA: TGTGCCAGCAGCCCCTACAGGGGCCGGAACACTGAAGCTTTCTTT
J gene: TRBJ2-2; D gene: .; clone size: .; V gene: TRBV7-2; CDR3 protein: CASSSPSTGELFF; CDR3 DNA: TGTGCCAGCAGCTCCCCTAGTACCGGGGAGCTGTTTTTT
J gene: TRBJ2-1; D gene: .; clone size: few; V gene: TRBV4-3; CDR3 protein: CASSQEWPGIYNEQFF; CDR3 DNA: TGCGCCAGCAGCCAAGAGTGGCCAGGTATCTACAATGAGCAGTTCTTC
J gene: TRBJ2-1; D gene: .; clone size: .; V gene: TRBV5-1; CDR3 protein: CASSFGVTSYNEQFF; CDR3 DNA: TGCGCCAGCAGCTTCGGGGTTACATCCTACAATGAGCAGTTCTTC
J gene: TRBJ2-7; D gene: .; clone size: few; V gene: TRBV10-3; CDR3 protein: CAIGPDSNSYEQYF; CDR3 DNA: TGTGCCATAGGACCGGACTCCAACTCCTACGAGCAGTACTTC
J gene: TRBJ1-4; D gene: .; clone size: .; V gene: TRBV6-2/TRBV6-3; CDR3 protein: CASSYYRRKLFF; CDR3 DNA: TGTGCCAGCAGTTACTACCGGAGAAAACTGTTTTTT
J gene: TRBJ2-3; D gene: .; clone size: .; V gene: TRBV7-2; CDR3 protein: CASSPLILQYTDTQYF; CDR3 DNA: TGTGCCAGCAGCCCCCTTATACTACAGTACACAGATACGCAGTATTTT
J gene: TRBJ2-2; D gene: .; clone size: .; V gene: TRBV3-1; CDR3 protein: CASSQDLGRPNTGELFF; CDR3 DNA: TGTGCCAGCAGCCAAGATCTAGGGCGACCCAACACCGGGGAGCTGTTTTTT